The sequence of this T cell receptor beta chain was determined in a study of cytomegalovirus exposure and HLA in healthy donors. Whole-study results and caveats: From TCR beta sequences, most subjects' HLA-A and HLA-B alleles were reportedly predicted accurately. 87-base-pair reads could not separate some V segments, including TRBV6-2 and TRBV6-3.

Germline lookup yields CDR1 SEHNR and CDR2 FQNEAQ (reference sequence). Trimming removed 5 bases at V and 11 bases at J, with 18 bases between. This CDR3 region has 13 residues. The donors, nominally healthy at sampling, likely had unrecorded immune exposures. PCR involved 60 Vbeta and 13 Jbeta primers. Some clones are missing from TCRdb's copy, which holds only in-frame ones; the method was immunoSEQ multiplex PCR. The sample carries about 98,000 clones, approximately 79% recorded once. There are a few counts of this clone. The antigen is unknown. The sequence came from a male donor in good health and CMV-seronegative. The genes are TRBV7-9 and TRBJ1-1; D uncertain. Sequencing was performed on PBMCs. The CDR3 DNA reads as TGTGCCAGCAGCGCCGAGGGCACACCTGGGGCTTTCTTT. Its translation: CASSAEGTPGAFF.